The clone carrying this T cell receptor (beta chain) has just a few counts. No antigen is known for it. TCRdb passed the 5' RACE reads through MiXCR, listing each CDR3 protein once. Of approximately 300,000 distinct CDR3 sequences listed, 7.5% to 9.5% are singletons. The data originate from a study of T-cell memory formation after mild COVID-19. Study-wide results and caveats: Nothing confirmed that second-wave clones peaking on day 37 were specific for SARS-CoV-2. CD8+ contracting clones occupied EMRA, while CD4+ ones occupied mainly CM and EM.

The CDR3 is 18 residues long. V gave up 3 bases and J gave up 3 bases, with 23 bases separating them. CDR1 is KGHSH, CDR2 LQKENI, per germline. The chain recombines TRBV18 with TRBJ1-1, with D possibly being TRBD1 (6 bases). This clonotype originated in a man aged 18 to 29 who had mild COVID-19 (a few samples of this study predate the infection). Cell type and time point are not known. The material sequenced was PBMCs or a T cell subset sorted from them (not recorded which). Here the CDR3 reads CASSPQPGVQGGDTEAFF. DNA for the CDR3: TGTGCCAGCTCACCGCAACCGGGGGTACAGGGAGGTGACACTGAAGCTTTCTTT.